This TCR beta chain derives from a study of quantifying T cell responses using KT2 cells. Study details: RNA was reverse transcribed with TCR alpha and beta constant-region primers. General observations from the study: KT2 sequences were detected down to about one KT2 cell per 100,000 PBMC.

Remarks on this clonotype: The target antigen is unknown.

Known numbers of the T cell clone KT2 were added to PBMC. KT2 cells were mixed with fixed PBMC numbers at varying ratios. An oligo carrying a UMI was ligated to the cDNA 3' end. An equimolar mix of RC1.1 and RC1.2 primed the beta chain across TRBC1 and TRBC2. TCRdb fed the UMI-ligation and nested PCR reads into MiXCR, producing one record per CDR3 protein. This sample carries around 56,000 distinct CDR3 sequences, roughly 12% of them seen once, and the ten largest clones take roughly 9%. The V gene end was trimmed by 4 bases and the J gene end by 5 bases; junction bases not matched to a gene: 5. Germline assignment: CDR1 DFQATT and CDR2 SNEGSKA (reference sequence). The CDR3 runs 14 residues.

This TCR came from a human donor. The rearrangement joins TRBV20-1 to TRBJ1-6; 7 positions match TRBD1. The sequencing input was PBMCs spiked with cells of the T cell clone KT2. The CDR3 spells CSATDRADNSPLHF. For the CDR3, the DNA is TGCAGTGCTACAGACAGGGCCGATAATTCACCCCTCCACTTT.